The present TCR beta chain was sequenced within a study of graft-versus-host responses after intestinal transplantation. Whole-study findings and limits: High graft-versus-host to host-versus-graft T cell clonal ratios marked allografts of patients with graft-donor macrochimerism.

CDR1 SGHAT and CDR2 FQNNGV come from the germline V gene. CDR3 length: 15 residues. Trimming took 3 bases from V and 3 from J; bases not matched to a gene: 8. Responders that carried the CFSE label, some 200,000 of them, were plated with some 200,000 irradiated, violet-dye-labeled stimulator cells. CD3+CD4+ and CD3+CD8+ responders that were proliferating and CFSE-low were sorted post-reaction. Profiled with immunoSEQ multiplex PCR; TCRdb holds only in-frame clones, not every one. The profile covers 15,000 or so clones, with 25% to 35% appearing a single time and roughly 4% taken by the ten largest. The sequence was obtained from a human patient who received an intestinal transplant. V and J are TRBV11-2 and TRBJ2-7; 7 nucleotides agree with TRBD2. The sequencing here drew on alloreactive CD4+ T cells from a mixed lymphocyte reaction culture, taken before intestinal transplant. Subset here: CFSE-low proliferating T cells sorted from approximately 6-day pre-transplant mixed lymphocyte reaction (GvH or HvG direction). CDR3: CASSFPRGGDYEQYF. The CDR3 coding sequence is TGTGCCAGCAGCTTCCCTCGCGGGGGTGACTACGAGCAGTACTTC.